The following is a T cell receptor (beta chain) sequence with its context. Under the authors' procedure: Amplifying reference gene primers gave estimates of nucleated cell counts. Assay used: immunoSEQ multiplex PCR; TCRdb lists only in-frame clones, some missing. From that table come the V and J calls and clone size; the DNA was used to work out D and trimming. This repertoire shows roughly 160,000 clones, 80% to 90% found once; its top ten account for less than 3%. The data originate from a study of blood T cell repertoires in COVID-19. Turning to the study itself: The United States, Italy and Spain were the sources of the acute and convalescent COVID-19 samples. Nucleic acid was either cDNA or gDNA, and it came from T cells, B-cell-depleted T cells, or PBMCs.

Germline-derived CDR1 and CDR2 are LNHDA and SQIVND (reference sequence). J lost 9 bases, V lost 6 bases, and 10 bases had no gene match. The CDR3 totals 15 residues. V usage is TRBV19 and J usage is TRBJ2-1, with TRBD2 matching 11 bases. The sequenced material came from peripheral blood. The sequence was collected from an elderly woman with COVID-19, enrolled during active disease. The CDR3 loop reads CASSRTSGSAGEQFF. In nucleotides, the CDR3 is TGTGCCAGTAGCAGAACTAGCGGGAGTGCGGGTGAGCAGTTCTTC.